The entry below describes one T cell receptor beta chain. The antigen remains unidentified. Presence of unique molecular identifiers characterized the TCR beta cDNA libraries. TCRdb itself ran the PCR reads through MiXCR, one entry per CDR3 protein. This sample has about 400,000 distinct CDR3 sequences; around a third occur once, and the top ten carry around 15%. Germline assignment: CDR1 SEHNR and CDR2 FQNEAQ (reference sequence). This CDR3 region has 13 residues. V was shortened by 5 bases and J by 7 bases, with 14 bases between the two germline ends. This sample was included in a study of post-analysis software for immune sequencing data. About the research overall: Included courses were relapsing-remitting and secondary progressive multiple sclerosis; progressive-relapsing multiple sclerosis was also included.

Study-level findings and limits: There were roughly 5 TRBV segments more frequent in patients than controls, and TRBV5-6, TRBV5-1 and TRBV20-1 were among them.

This TCR derives from a girl aged 5 to 17 with multiple sclerosis. The V and J genes are TRBV7-9 and TRBJ1-2; D possibly corresponds to TRBD1 (5 bases). What was sequenced was blood. CDR3: CASSQRRGSGYTF. The CDR3 DNA reads TGTGCCAGCAGCCAGAGACGGGGCTCTGGCTACACCTTC. The whole variable domain, filled in from reference TRBV7-9 and TRBJ1-2, reads DTGVSQNPRHKITKRGQNVTFRCDPISEHNRLYWYRQTLGQGPEFLTYFQNEAQLEKSRLLSDRFSAERPKGSFSTLEIQRTEQGDSAMYLCASSQRRGSGYTFGSGTRLTVV.